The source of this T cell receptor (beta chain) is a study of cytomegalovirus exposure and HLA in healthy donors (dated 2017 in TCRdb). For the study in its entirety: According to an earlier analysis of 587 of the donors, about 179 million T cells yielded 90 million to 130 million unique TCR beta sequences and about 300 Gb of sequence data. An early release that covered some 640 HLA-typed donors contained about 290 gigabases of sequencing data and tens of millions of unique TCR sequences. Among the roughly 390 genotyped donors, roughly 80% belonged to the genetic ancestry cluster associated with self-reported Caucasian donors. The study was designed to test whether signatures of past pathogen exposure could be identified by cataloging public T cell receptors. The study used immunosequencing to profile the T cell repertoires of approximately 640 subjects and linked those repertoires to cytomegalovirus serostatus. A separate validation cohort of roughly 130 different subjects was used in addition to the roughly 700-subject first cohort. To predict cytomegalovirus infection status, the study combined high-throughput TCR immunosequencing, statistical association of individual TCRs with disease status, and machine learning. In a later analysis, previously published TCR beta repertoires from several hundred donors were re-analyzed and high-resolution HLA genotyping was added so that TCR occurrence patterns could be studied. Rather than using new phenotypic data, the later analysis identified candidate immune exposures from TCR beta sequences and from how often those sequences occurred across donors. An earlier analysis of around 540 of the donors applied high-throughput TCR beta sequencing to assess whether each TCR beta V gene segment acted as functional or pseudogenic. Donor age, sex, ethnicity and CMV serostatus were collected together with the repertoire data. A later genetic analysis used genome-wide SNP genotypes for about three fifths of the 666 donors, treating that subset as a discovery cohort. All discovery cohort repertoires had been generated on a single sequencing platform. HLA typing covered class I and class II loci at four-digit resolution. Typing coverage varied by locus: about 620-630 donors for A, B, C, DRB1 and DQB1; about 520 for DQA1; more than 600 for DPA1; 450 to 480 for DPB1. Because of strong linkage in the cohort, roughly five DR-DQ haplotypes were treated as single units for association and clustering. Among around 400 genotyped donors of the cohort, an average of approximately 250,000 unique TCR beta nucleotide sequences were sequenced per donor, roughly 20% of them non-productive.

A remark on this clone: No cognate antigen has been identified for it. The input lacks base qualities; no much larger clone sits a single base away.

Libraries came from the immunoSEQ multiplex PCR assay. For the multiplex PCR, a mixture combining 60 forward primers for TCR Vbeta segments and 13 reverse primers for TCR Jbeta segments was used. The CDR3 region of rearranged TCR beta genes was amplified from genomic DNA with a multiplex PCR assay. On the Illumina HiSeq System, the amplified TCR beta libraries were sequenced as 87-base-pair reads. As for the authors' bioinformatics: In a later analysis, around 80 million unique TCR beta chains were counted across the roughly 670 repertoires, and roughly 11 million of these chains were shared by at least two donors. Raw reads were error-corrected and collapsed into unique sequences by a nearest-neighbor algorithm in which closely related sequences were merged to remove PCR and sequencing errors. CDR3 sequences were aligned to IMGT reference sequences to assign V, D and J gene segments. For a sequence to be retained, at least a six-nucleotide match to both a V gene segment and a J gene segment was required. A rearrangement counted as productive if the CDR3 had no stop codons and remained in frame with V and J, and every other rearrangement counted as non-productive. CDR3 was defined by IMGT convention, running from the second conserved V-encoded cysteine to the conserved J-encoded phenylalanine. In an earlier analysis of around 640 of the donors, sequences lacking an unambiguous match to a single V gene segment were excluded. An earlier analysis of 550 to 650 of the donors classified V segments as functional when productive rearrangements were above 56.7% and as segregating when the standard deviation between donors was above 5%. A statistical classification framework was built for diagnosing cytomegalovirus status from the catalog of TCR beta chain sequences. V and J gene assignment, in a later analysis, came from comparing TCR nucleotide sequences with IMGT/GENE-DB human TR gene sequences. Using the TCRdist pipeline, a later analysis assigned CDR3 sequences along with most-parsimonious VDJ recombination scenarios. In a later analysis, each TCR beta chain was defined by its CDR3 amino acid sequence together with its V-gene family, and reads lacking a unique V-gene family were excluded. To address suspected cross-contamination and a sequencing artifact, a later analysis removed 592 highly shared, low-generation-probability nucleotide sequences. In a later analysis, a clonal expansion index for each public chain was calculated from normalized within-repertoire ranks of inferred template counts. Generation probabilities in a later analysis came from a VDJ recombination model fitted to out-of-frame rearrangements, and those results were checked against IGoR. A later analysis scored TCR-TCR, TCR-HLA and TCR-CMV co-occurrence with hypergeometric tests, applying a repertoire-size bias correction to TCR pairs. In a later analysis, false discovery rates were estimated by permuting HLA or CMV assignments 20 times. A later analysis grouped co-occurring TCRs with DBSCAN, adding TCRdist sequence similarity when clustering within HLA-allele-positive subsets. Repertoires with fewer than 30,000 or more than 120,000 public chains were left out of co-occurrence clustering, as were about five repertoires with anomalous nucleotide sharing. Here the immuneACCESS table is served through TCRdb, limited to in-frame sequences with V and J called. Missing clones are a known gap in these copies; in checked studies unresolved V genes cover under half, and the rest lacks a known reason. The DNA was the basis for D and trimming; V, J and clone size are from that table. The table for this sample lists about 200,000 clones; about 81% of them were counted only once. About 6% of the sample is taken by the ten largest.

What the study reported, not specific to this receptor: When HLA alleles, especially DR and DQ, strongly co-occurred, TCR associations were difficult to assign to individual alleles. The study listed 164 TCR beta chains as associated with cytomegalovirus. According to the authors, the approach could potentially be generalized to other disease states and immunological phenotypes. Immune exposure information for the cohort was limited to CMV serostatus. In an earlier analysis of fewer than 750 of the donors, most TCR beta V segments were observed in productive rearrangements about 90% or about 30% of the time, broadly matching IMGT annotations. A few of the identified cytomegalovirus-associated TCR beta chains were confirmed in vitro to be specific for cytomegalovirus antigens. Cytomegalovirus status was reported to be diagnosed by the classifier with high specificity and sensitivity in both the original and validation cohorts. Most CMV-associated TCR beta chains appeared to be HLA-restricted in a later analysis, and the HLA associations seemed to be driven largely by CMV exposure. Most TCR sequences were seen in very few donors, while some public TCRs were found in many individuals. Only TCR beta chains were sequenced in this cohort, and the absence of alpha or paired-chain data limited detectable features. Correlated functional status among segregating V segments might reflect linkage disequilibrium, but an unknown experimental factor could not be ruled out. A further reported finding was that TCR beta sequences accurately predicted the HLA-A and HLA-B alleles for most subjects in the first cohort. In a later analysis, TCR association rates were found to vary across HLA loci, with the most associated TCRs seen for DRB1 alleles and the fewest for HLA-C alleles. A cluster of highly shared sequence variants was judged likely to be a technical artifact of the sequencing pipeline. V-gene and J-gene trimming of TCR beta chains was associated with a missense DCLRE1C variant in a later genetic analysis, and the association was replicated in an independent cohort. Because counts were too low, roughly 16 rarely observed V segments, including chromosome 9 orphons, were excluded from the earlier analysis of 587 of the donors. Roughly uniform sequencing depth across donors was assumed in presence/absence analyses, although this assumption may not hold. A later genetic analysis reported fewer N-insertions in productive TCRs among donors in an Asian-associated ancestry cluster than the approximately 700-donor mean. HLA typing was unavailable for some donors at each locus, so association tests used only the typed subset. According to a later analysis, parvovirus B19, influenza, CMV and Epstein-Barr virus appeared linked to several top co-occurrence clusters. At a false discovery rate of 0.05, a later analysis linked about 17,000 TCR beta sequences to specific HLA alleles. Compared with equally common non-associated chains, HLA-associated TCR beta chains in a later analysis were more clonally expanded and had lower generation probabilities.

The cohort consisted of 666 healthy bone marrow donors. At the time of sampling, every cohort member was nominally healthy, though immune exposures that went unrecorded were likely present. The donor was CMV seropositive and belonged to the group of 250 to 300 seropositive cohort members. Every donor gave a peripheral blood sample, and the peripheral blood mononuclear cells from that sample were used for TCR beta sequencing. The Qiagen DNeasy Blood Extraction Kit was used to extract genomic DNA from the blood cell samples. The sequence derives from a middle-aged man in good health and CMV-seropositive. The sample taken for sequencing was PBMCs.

The nucleotides are TGTGCCGGCCGGGACTTTACCTACGAGCAGTACTTC. This codes for CAGRDFTYEQYF. The rearrangement joined TRBV30 to TRBJ2-7; the D gene is possibly TRBD2, with 6 bases matching. Cut back by 8 bases and 2 bases, the V and J ends lie 13 bases apart. The germline V gene (reference sequence) provides CDR1 GTSNPN and CDR2 SVGIG. The CDR3 numbers 12 residues from cysteine through phenylalanine. The sequence is cut down to CDR3 DNA, 36 bases in frame from base 1.